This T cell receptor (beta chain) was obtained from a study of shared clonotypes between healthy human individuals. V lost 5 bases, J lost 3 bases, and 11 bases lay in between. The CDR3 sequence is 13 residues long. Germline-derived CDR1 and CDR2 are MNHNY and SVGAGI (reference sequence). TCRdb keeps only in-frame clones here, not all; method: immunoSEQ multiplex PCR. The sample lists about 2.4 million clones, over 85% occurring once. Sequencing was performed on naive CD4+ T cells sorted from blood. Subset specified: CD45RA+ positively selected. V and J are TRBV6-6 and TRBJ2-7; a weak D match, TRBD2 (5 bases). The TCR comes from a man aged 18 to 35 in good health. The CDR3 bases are TGTGCCAGCAGTGGTCGGGGAGACTACGAGCAGTACTTC. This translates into CASSGRGDYEQYF.